This TCR beta chain derives from a study of OX40 agonist ivuxolimab in advanced cancers. About the study: The eligibility criteria allowed prior anti-PD-1, anti-PD-L1 or anti-CTLA-4 therapy, and approximately 40% had some. Study-wide results and caveats: On average, a greater number of expanded clones characterised CD8+ T cells relative to CD4+.

The method was immunoSEQ multiplex PCR; TCRdb's version includes in-frame clones alone and lacks a portion of them. The sample holds approximately 50,000 clones, around nine tenths seen once. Comment on this clone: The antigen is not known.

The CDR3 extends over 12 amino acids. From germline, CDR1 is SQVTM and CDR2 ANQGSEA. Deletions cut 5 bases from V and 1 base from J, with 8 bases between. This clonotype was sampled from an adult with an advanced solid tumor such as melanoma, head and neck, liver or kidney cancer. The material sequenced was CD4+ or CD8+ T cells sorted from blood, taken in a trial of the OX40 agonist ivuxolimab. This chain joins TRBV29-1 and TRBJ2-5; D gene uncertain. DNA for the CDR3: TGCAGCGTTAGGACGGTCCAAGAGACCCAGTACTTC. This codes for CSVRTVQETQYF.